A selection of T cell receptor beta chains follows, all from one sample in a study of PD-1 blockade in classical Hodgkin lymphoma. TCRdb's copy holds only in-frame clones and misses some; the assay was immunoSEQ multiplex PCR. The repertoire holds about 24,000 clones, with roughly three quarters as singletons. The sample in question was peripheral blood mononuclear cells (PBMCs), obtained at baseline. These receptors were obtained from a human donor with classical Hodgkin lymphoma. CDR3s include the opening cysteine and the closing phenylalanine or tryptophan. A D gene is named only where the DNA matches it firmly. Not all rows give a size; the values are once, few, many and, for expanded clones, a class.

j_call: TRBJ1-1
clone_size: -
v_call: TRBV2
d_call: TRBD1
cdr3_nt: TGTGCCAGCAGTCGGGACAGGTGGGGTGAAGCTTTCTTT
cdr3_aa: CASSRDRWGEAFF

j_call: TRBJ1-6
clone_size: -
v_call: TRBV7-3
d_call: TRBD1
cdr3_nt: TGTGCCAGCAGCTTAGACGGGACAGGATCACCCCTCCACTTT
cdr3_aa: CASSLDGTGSPLHF

j_call: TRBJ1-4
clone_size: -
v_call: TRBV4-1
d_call: -
cdr3_nt: TGCGCCAGCAGCCAAGTGGGGGGGGTTGAAAAACTGTTTTTT
cdr3_aa: CASSQVGGVEKLFF

j_call: TRBJ1-6
clone_size: few
v_call: TRBV6-5
d_call: -
cdr3_nt: TGTGCCAGCAGTTCCACGGGATTCCGGACTTCACCCCTCCACTTT
cdr3_aa: CASSSTGFRTSPLHF

j_call: TRBJ1-5
clone_size: -
v_call: TRBV18
d_call: -
cdr3_nt: TGTGCCAGCTCACCACCTGGGCTCGCGGCGGGTGGCAATCAGCCCCAGCATTTT
cdr3_aa: CASSPPGLAAGGNQPQHF

j_call: TRBJ2-3
clone_size: -
v_call: TRBV6-5
d_call: -
cdr3_nt: TGTGCCAGCAGTTACTCTCCTAGCACAGATACGCAGTATTTT
cdr3_aa: CASSYSPSTDTQYF

j_call: TRBJ1-2
clone_size: few
v_call: TRBV2
d_call: -
cdr3_nt: TGTGCCAGCAGTGTGGGGGGACTTACTAACTATGGCTACACCTTC
cdr3_aa: CASSVGGLTNYGYTF

j_call: TRBJ2-3
clone_size: -
v_call: TRBV18
d_call: -
cdr3_nt: TGTGCCAGCTCACCACTCGGGGCCGGCACAGATACGCAGTATTTT
cdr3_aa: CASSPLGAGTDTQYF

j_call: TRBJ2-3
clone_size: -
v_call: TRBV6-1
d_call: -
cdr3_nt: TGTGCCAGCAGTGGAGTCACAGATACGCAGTATTTT
cdr3_aa: CASSGVTDTQYF

j_call: TRBJ1-2
clone_size: -
v_call: TRBV6-5
d_call: TRBD1
cdr3_nt: TGTGCCAGCAGTTACTACAGGGGCTATGGCTACACCTTC
cdr3_aa: CASSYYRGYGYTF